The 27 T cell receptor beta chains below were found in one sample sequenced in a study of long-term antiretroviral therapy in people with HIV. Assay version v3.0 of immunoSEQ was used, and it was run at survey level. The repertoire was sequenced with immunoSEQ multiplex PCR; TCRdb's copy has only in-frame clones and lacks some. This table holds tens of thousands of clones, 70% to 90% found once. The sample in question was unsorted PBMCs, obtained around 4.5 years after starting antiretroviral therapy. These receptors were collected from a man aged 25-45 years with HIV.

This clone was observed a few times. The rearrangement uses TRBV7-9 and TRBJ2-7; 8 positions match TRBD1. V lost 5 bases to trimming and J lost 0 bases; unmatched junction nucleotides: 6. Germline V CDR1 and CDR2: SEHNR, FQNEAQ (reference sequence). This CDR3 comprises 15 residues. The CDR3 region is CASSGRDRRSYEQYF. The CDR3 nucleotides read TGTGCCAGCAGCGGGCGGGACAGGCGCTCCTACGAGCAGTACTTC.

The genes are TRBV19 and TRBJ1-5; TRBD1 aligns across 8 bases. Losses at the gene ends were 1 base for V and 3 bases for J; bases not matched to a gene: 2. Looked up from germline, CDR1 is LNHDA and CDR2 is SQIVND (reference sequence). The CDR3 loop spans 15 amino acids. CDR3 amino acids: CASSIGRGLNQPQHF. For the CDR3, the DNA is TGTGCCAGTAGTATAGGCAGGGGGCTCAATCAGCCCCAGCATTTT.

The V gene is TRBV5-1, the J gene TRBJ2-7; D is undetermined. The CDR3 runs to 13 residues. Germline V gene lookup returns CDR1 SGHRS and CDR2 YFSETQ. V lost 3 bases to trimming and J lost 3 bases, with 10 bases between them. DNA of the CDR3: TGCGCCAGCAGCTCGACCCCCGGCTACGAGCAGTACTTC. The encoded protein is CASSSTPGYEQYF.

This clone has just one count. The rearrangement joins TRBV7-2 to TRBJ2-3; D might be TRBD1 (5 bases). The CDR3 sequence is 17 residues long. Germline assignment: CDR1 SGHTA and CDR2 FQGNSA. V lost 1 base, J lost 0 bases, and 14 bases lay in between. The CDR3 DNA reads TGTGCCAGCAGCTTAGGTGTTGCCAGGGTTAGCACAGATACGCAGTATTTT. Residues: CASSLGVARVSTDTQYF.

The chain is built from TRBV6-5 and TRBJ2-1; D is undetermined. V was shortened by 7 bases and J by 7 bases, with 14 bases between the two germline ends. The CDR3 is 13 residues long. Germline CDR1 is MNHEY and CDR2 is SVGAGI. The CDR3 coding sequence is TGTGCCAGCACCAAAAACAACAAGAATGAGCAGTTCTTC. Translation gives CASTKNNKNEQFF.

The V gene is TRBV4-3, the J gene TRBJ1-4, with 7 bases identical to TRBD1. V dropped 3 bases and J dropped 7; count of bases not matched to a gene: 8. Germline loops: CDR1 LGHNA, CDR2 YSLEER. The CDR3 totals 15 residues. In nucleotides, the CDR3 is TGCGCCAGCAGCCATACCCGGGACAGCGGTGAAAAACTGTTTTTT. Its translation is CASSHTRDSGEKLFF.

The genes are TRBV7-9 and TRBJ2-1, with a tentative D call TRBD2 (5 bases). The CDR3 covers 14 residues. CDR1 is SEHNR and CDR2 is FQNEAQ in the germline V gene (reference sequence). The V end lost 1 base, the J end lost 7 bases, and 11 bases lay between the germline ends. CDR3 coding DNA: TGTGCCAGCAGCTTAGGGGGTCGCGGGAATGAGCAGTTCTTC. Its translation is CASSLGGRGNEQFF. Full variable domain (remainder filled in from reference TRBV7-9 and TRBJ2-1): DTGVSQNPRHKITKRGQNVTFRCDPISEHNRLYWYRQTLGQGPEFLTYFQNEAQLEKSRLLSDRFSAERPKGSFSTLEIQRTEQGDSAMYLCASSLGGRGNEQFFGPGTRLTVL.

This chain uses TRBV7-2 with TRBJ1-2; D unresolved. Per germline, CDR1 SGHTA and CDR2 FQGNSA. V lost 5 bases, J lost 4 bases, and 11 bases lay in between. The CDR3 totals 13 residues. CDR3 in amino acids: CASSNWVSYGYTF. The CDR3 DNA reads TGTGCCAGCAGCAACTGGGTTAGCTATGGCTACACCTTC.

CDR3 sequence: CASSLVRGDGYTF. The CDR3 DNA follows: TGTGCCAGCAGCTTAGTTAGGGGAGACGGCTACACCTTC. The chain recombines TRBV7-8 with TRBJ1-2; tentative D call: TRBD1 (5 bases). Per the germline V gene, CDR1 is SGHVS and CDR2 is FQNEAQ. The V and J ends lost 1 base and 8 bases respectively, with 11 bases between them. The CDR3 length is 13 residues.

By frequency in the sample, this clone is medium-sized. This sequence joins TRBV7-8 and TRBJ2-2; 10 bases align to TRBD1. Trimming cost V 8 bases and J 3 bases; bases outside gene matches: 3. The CDR3 consists of 14 residues. Germline V gene sequence: CDR1 SGHVS, CDR2 FQNEAQ. CDR3 nucleotide sequence: TGTGCCAGCGGGGGACAGGGGTACACCGGGGAGCTGTTTTTT. Its translation is CASGGQGYTGELFF.

This chain connects TRBV25-1 to TRBJ1-3, with 7 bases identical to TRBD1. The J segment lost 2 bases and the V segment lost 7 bases, leaving 2 bases of the junction unmatched. Per the germline V gene, CDR1 is MGHDK and CDR2 is SYGVNS. The CDR3 spans 13 residues. CDR3 coding DNA: TGTGCCAGCATGGGACAGCCTGGAAACACCATATATTTT. This gives the protein CASMGQPGNTIYF.

This chain uses TRBV20-1 with TRBJ1-1; D call uncertain. The CDR3 sequence is 10 residues long. Per the germline V gene, CDR1 is DFQATT and CDR2 is SNEGSKA (reference sequence). Trimming removed 6 bases from V and 3 bases from J, with 5 bases in between. CDR3 region: CSAAYTEAFF. In DNA form, the CDR3 reads TGCAGTGCCGCGTACACTGAAGCTTTCTTT.

The V and J genes are TRBV27 and TRBJ2-1, with 10 nucleotides matching TRBD1. The CDR3 sequence is 18 residues long. Trimming took 6 bases from V and 4 from J; bases not matched to a gene: 15. Germline lookup yields CDR1 MNHEY and CDR2 SMNVEV (reference sequence). The CDR3 DNA sequence: TGTGCCAGCAGCACCCTGAGGCCGGGACAGGGGAGGTACAATGAGCAGTTCTTC. As protein: CASSTLRPGQGRYNEQFF.

This chain joins TRBV29-1 and TRBJ2-7; D uncertain. Germline values: CDR1 SQVTM, CDR2 ANQGSEA. This CDR3 comprises 14 residues. V lost 2 bases and J lost 6, with 17 bases in between. The CDR3 spells CSVETRLIPREQYF. CDR3 in DNA: TGCAGCGTTGAAACCCGCCTGATCCCGCGCGAGCAGTACTTC.

This clone was observed once. V and J are TRBV25-1 and TRBJ2-2; the D gene is possibly TRBD2 (6 bases). This CDR3 comprises 12 residues. V was pared by 8 bases and J by 6 bases, with 10 bases between. Germline CDR1 MGHDK, CDR2 SYGVNS. CDR3 residues: CASFGGSGELFF. CDR3 coding DNA: TGTGCCAGCTTTGGGGGGTCCGGGGAGCTGTTTTTT. Using reference TRBV25-1 and TRBJ2-2 for the parts outside the CDR3, the full variable domain is EADIYQTPRYLVIGTGKKITLECSQTMGHDKMYWYQQDPGMELHLIHYSYGVNSTEKGDLSSESTVSRIRTEHFPLTLESARPSHTSQYLCASFGGSGELFFGEGSRLTVL.

The V call is TRBV30, the J call TRBJ1-3; D unresolved. The CDR3 sequence is 11 residues long. Trimming stripped 8 bases from V and 3 bases from J, with 8 bases between. From germline, CDR1 is GTSNPN and CDR2 SVGIG (reference sequence). CDR3 bases: TGTGCCCTAGACATTGGAAACACCATATATTTT. Amino acids: CALDIGNTIYF.

The CDR3 loop is CASSYSGEGAREQFF. In DNA form, the CDR3 reads TGTGCCAGCAGTTACAGCGGAGAGGGGGCGCGTGAGCAGTTCTTC. This chain links TRBV6-5 with TRBJ2-1; TRBD1 aligns across 7 bases. V gave up 2 bases and J gave up 9 bases; unmatched junction bases: 10. Germline lookup yields CDR1 MNHEY and CDR2 SVGAGI. This CDR3 spans 15 amino acids.

This clone has just a few counts. V and J are TRBV11-2 and TRBJ2-7, with D uncertain. CDR1 is SGHAT, CDR2 FQNNGV, per germline. The CDR3 has 13 amino acids. The germline V and J ends were trimmed by 5 bases and 3 bases, with 11 bases remaining between them. DNA for the CDR3: TGTGCCAGCAGCCCTTACAGTGACTACGAGCAGTACTTC. The encoded protein is CASSPYSDYEQYF.

The V gene is TRBV2, the J gene TRBJ2-5, with D maybe TRBD2 (6 bases). CDR1 is SNHLY, CDR2 FYNNEI, per germline. This CDR3 has 11 residues. With 8 bases removed from V and 9 bases from J, the gap between germline ends came to 13 bases. The CDR3 sequence: CASGLSGAQYF. CDR3 DNA: TGTGCCAGCGGCCTTTCGGGGGCCCAGTACTTC.

The J gene is TRBJ2-1, the V gene TRBV13, with 8 bases fitting TRBD1. Germline loops: CDR1 PRHDT, CDR2 FYEKMQ (reference sequence). The J segment lost 4 bases and the V segment lost 5 bases, leaving 1 base of the junction unmatched. The CDR3 has 13 amino acids. The CDR3, as DNA: TGTGCCAGCAGCACAGGGGGGTACAATGAGCAGTTCTTC. Translated: CASSTGGYNEQFF.

The gene calls are TRBV27 and TRBJ2-6; D gene unclear. The germline CDR1 and CDR2 sequences are MNHEY and SMNVEV (reference sequence). The CDR3 has 13 residues. Trimming left V 0 bases short and J 3 bases short, with 0 bases between. The CDR3 here is CASSLSGANVLTF. DNA of the CDR3: TGTGCCAGCAGTTTATCTGGGGCCAACGTCCTGACTTTC.

V is TRBV30 and J is TRBJ1-1; D not resolved. V lost 0 bases to trimming and J lost 8 bases, with 13 bases between them. The CDR3 sequence is 13 residues long. Germline V gives CDR1 GTSNPN, CDR2 SVGIG (reference sequence). Here the CDR3 DNA reads TGTGCCTGGAGTGTACGCGGGCGTGGGGAAGCTTTCTTT. This sequence encodes CAWSVRGRGEAFF.

The chain uses TRBV20-1 and TRBJ1-1, with D unresolved. The CDR3 consists of 11 residues. Germline V gives CDR1 DFQATT, CDR2 SNEGSKA (reference sequence). Trimming took off 7 bases at V and 0 bases at J, with 6 bases between the two ends. CDR3 in DNA: TGCAGTGGCCCAATGAACACTGAAGCTTTCTTT. It is translated as CSGPMNTEAFF.

The chain couples TRBV6-6 to TRBJ2-2; 10 bases line up with TRBD1. CDR3 length: 16 amino acids. J lost 4 bases, V lost 8 bases, and 10 bases had no gene match. CDR1 MNHNY and CDR2 SVGAGI come from the germline V gene (reference sequence). CDR3 in DNA: TGTGCCAGCCGGAAGAGGGGACAGGGGAGCACCGGGGAGCTGTTTTTT. Protein product: CASRKRGQGSTGELFF.

This rearrangement joins TRBV7-2 to TRBJ1-6; D unresolved. Between the trimmed V and J ends, which lost 1 base and 3 bases, there was a span of 10 bases. From germline, CDR1 is SGHTA and CDR2 FQGNSA. The CDR3 length is 16 residues. The CDR3 DNA reads as TGTGCCAGCAGCTTAGAATCGACCCTCTATAATTCACCCCTCCACTTT. Residues: CASSLESTLYNSPLHF. Combining the CDR3 with reference TRBV7-2 and TRBJ1-6 gives the whole variable domain GAGVSQSPSNKVTEKGKDVELRCDPISGHTALYWYRQSLGQGLEFLIYFQGNSAPDKSGLPSDRFSAERTGGSVSTLTIQRTQQEDSAVYLCASSLESTLYNSPLHFGNGTRLTVT.

The chain uses TRBV19 and TRBJ1-2; D is perhaps TRBD1 (5 bases). Germline CDR1 LNHDA, CDR2 SQIVND (reference sequence). V was trimmed by 5 bases and J by 8 bases, leaving 18 bases between them. The CDR3 is made up of 14 amino acids. The CDR3 nucleotides read TGTGCCAGTAGTCCTAGACAGCGACCCTCGGGCTACACCTTC. This gives the protein CASSPRQRPSGYTF.

The chain recombines TRBV7-3 with TRBJ1-4; TRBD1 might be the D (6 bases). The CDR3 contains 13 residues. With 0 bases removed from V and 8 bases from J, the gap between germline ends came to 7 bases. CDR1 and CDR2 (germline): SGHTA, FQGTGA. CDR3 amino acids: CASSLTGGEKLFF. The CDR3 nucleotides are TGTGCCAGCAGCTTAACGGGGGGCGAAAAACTGTTTTTT.